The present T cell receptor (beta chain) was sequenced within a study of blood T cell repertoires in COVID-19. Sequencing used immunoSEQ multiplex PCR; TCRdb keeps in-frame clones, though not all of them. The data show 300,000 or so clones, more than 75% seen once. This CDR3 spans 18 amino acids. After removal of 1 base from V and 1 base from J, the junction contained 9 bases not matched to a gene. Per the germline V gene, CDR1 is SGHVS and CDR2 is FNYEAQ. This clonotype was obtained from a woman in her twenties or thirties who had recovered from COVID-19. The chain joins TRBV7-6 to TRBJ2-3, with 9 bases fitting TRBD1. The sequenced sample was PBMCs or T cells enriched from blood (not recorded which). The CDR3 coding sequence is TGTGCCAGCAGCTTAGGGACTGACAGGGGGAGTCGCACAGATACGCAGTATTTT. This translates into CASSLGTDRGSRTDTQYF. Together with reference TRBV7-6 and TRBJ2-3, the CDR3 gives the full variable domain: GAGVSQSPRYKVTKRGQDVALRCDPISGHVSLYWYRQALGQGPEFLTYFNYEAQQDKSGLPNDRFSAERPEGSISTLTIQRTEQRDSAMYRCASSLGTDRGSRTDTQYFGPGTRLTVL.